This T cell receptor beta chain emerged from a study of T cells after posttransplantation cyclophosphamide. Methotrexate plus calcineurin inhibitor accompanied controls' myeloablative marrow transplants; sampling was 1 year later. Germline V gene data show CDR1 as SGHNT and CDR2 as YYREEE (reference sequence). The CDR3 totals 16 residues. Trimming took 0 bases from V and 0 from J, leaving 12 bases between them. Clones were sequenced by immunoSEQ multiplex PCR, and TCRdb holds only the in-frame ones, with some missing. The sample contains about 9,800 clones, 89% of which appear only once. On this clone: Its antigen is currently unknown.

Study-wide results and caveats: TRB overlap between skin or GI tissue T cells and blood was limited. Later blood repertoires were often dominated by clones from the donor CD8+ memory compartment. TRB clonality was highly associated with recipient CMV seropositivity and reactivation.

J is TRBJ1-1 and V is TRBV5-4; D might be TRBD1 (5 bases). The sample in question was PBMCs, obtained 430 to 450 days after allogeneic stem cell transplant with calcineurin inhibitor and methotrexate. This clonotype was obtained from a male patient in his fifties who received an allogeneic stem cell transplant from an unrelated donor, was CMV-positive, and had chronic GVHD only. Certain T cells may be donor cells from the graft. The CDR3 spells CASSLGRSGLNTEAFF. The CDR3 DNA reads TGTGCCAGCAGCTTGGGAAGGTCAGGGCTGAACACTGAAGCTTTCTTT.